The 18 T cell receptor beta chains below all came from one sample that was sequenced in a study of blood T cell repertoires in COVID-19. The protocol was immunoSEQ multiplex PCR, while the TCRdb copy is restricted to in-frame clones and leaves out a portion. In the table there are 200,000 to 250,000 clones, around nine tenths of which are singletons. The sample consisted of PBMCs or T cells enriched from blood (not recorded which). The source is a woman aged 30 to 39 who had been exposed to COVID-19.

The V call is TRBV9, the J call TRBJ2-5, with 7 nucleotides matching TRBD1. Germline CDR1 reads SGDLS; CDR2 reads YYNGEE. This CDR3 contains 14 residues. J gave up 5 bases and V 2 bases, and 6 bases lay outside the gene matches. The CDR3 DNA reads TGTGCCAGCAGCGTCTCGACAGGGTCCGAGACCCAGTACTTC. Its translation: CASSVSTGSETQYF.

This chain uses TRBV5-1 with TRBJ2-6, with TRBD2 identical over 7 bases. Per the germline V gene, CDR1 is SGHRS and CDR2 is YFSETQ. The CDR3 consists of 17 residues. With V trimmed by 0 bases and J by 2 bases, 5 bases remained unmatched. This CDR3 reads CASSLVGLVAGANVLTF. CDR3 DNA sequence: TGCGCCAGCAGCTTGGTAGGACTAGTGGCTGGGGCCAACGTCCTGACTTTC. The full variable domain, with the rest looked up from reference TRBV5-1 and TRBJ2-6, is KAGVTQTPRYLIKTRGQQVTLSCSPISGHRSVSWYQQTPGQGLQFLFEYFSETQRNKGNFPGRFSGRQFSNSRSEMNVSTLELGDSALYLCASSLVGLVAGANVLTFGAGSRLTVL.

This clone was observed a single time. J is TRBJ2-3 and V is TRBV6-4; 8 bases agree with TRBD2. Germline V CDR1 and CDR2: MRHNA, SNTAGT. The CDR3 spans 17 residues. The junction had 13 bases not matched to a gene; V was cut back by 6 bases and J by 2 bases. CDR3 sequence (DNA): TGTGCCAGCAGGGCGATCTCTAGCGGGCTTTACACAGATACGCAGTATTTT. It encodes CASRAISSGLYTDTQYF.

The chain has TRBV2 and TRBJ2-1, with D possibly TRBD2 on 7 matching bases. CDR3 length: 15 amino acids. V was trimmed by 5 bases and J by 0 bases, leaving 11 bases between them. CDR1 and CDR2 (germline): SNHLY, FYNNEI. CDR3: CASSRGGSSYNEQFF. The CDR3 DNA sequence: TGTGCCAGCAGTAGGGGGGGGAGCTCCTACAATGAGCAGTTCTTC.

The V gene is TRBV5-1, the J gene TRBJ1-1, with 8 bases identical to TRBD1. CDR3 size: 13 residues. From germline, CDR1 is SGHRS and CDR2 YFSETQ. V shed 3 bases and J 4 bases; nucleotides not matched to a gene: 2. The chain's CDR3 is CASSSTGVTEAFF. The CDR3 coding sequence is TGCGCCAGCAGCTCGACAGGGGTCACTGAAGCTTTCTTT.

This clone was counted a few times. The rearrangement joins TRBV6-5 to TRBJ2-1; D is uncertain. Germline CDR1 reads MNHEY; CDR2 reads SVGAGI. The CDR3 covers 12 residues. Trimming took 6 bases from V and 9 from J, leaving 12 bases between them. CDR3 sequence reads: CASSPARSEQFF. The CDR3 coding sequence is TGTGCCAGCAGCCCCGCTAGAAGTGAGCAGTTCTTC.

The chain uses TRBV5-6 and TRBJ1-1; D unclear. Germline V lookup: CDR1 SGHDT, CDR2 YYEEEE. The CDR3 contains 14 residues. Trimming left V 0 bases short and J 1 base short, with 7 bases between. CDR3 DNA sequence: TGTGCCAGCAGCTTGGGAGGGCCGAACACTGAAGCTTTCTTT. Protein sequence: CASSLGGPNTEAFF. The entire variable domain, with the rest obtained from reference TRBV5-6 and TRBJ1-1, is as follows: DAGVTQSPTHLIKTRGQQVTLRCSPKSGHDTVSWYQQALGQGPQFIFQYYEEEERQRGNFPDRFSGHQFPNYSSELNVNALLLGDSALYLCASSLGGPNTEAFFGQGTRLTVV.

The V and J genes are TRBV14 and TRBJ2-2, with 9 bases lining up with TRBD2. The CDR3 loop spans 15 amino acids. Trimming removed 4 bases from V and 5 bases from J; junction bases left unmatched: 5. The germline CDR1 and CDR2 sequences are SGHDN and FVKESK. The CDR3 DNA is TGTGCCAGCAGCCCGGGACTAGCAATTACCGGGGAGCTGTTTTTT. Protein: CASSPGLAITGELFF.

V is TRBV6-5 and J is TRBJ2-3; D gene uncertain. This CDR3 contains 11 residues. Per the germline V gene, CDR1 is MNHEY and CDR2 is SVGAGI. V lost 6 bases to trimming and J lost 7 bases, with 8 bases between them. The chain's CDR3 is CASRKAYTQYF. The CDR3 region has the DNA TGTGCCAGCAGGAAAGCGTATACGCAGTATTTT.

This clone was detected once. The V call is TRBV11-2, the J call TRBJ2-3; the match to TRBD2 covers 7 bases. Germline V gives CDR1 SGHAT, CDR2 FQNNGV. The junction had 10 bases not matched to a gene; V was cut back by 2 bases and J by 2 bases. This CDR3 region has 17 residues. DNA of the CDR3: TGTGCCAGCAGCTTAAGGTTGGGGACTATTTACACAGATACGCAGTATTTT. Amino acids: CASSLRLGTIYTDTQYF. Drawing the rest from reference TRBV11-2 and TRBJ2-3, the complete variable domain is EAGVAQSPRYKIIEKRQSVAFWCNPISGHATLYWYQQILGQGPKLLIQFQNNGVVDDSQLPKDRFSAERLKGVDSTLKIQPAKLEDSAVYLCASSLRLGTIYTDTQYFGPGTRLTVL.

Only a few counts were recorded for this clone. CDR3 loop: CASSRPTGEREKYEQYF. In DNA form, the CDR3 reads TGTGCCAGCAGTAGACCGACCGGGGAGCGGGAGAAATACGAGCAGTACTTC. The gene calls are TRBV25-1 and TRBJ2-7; 8 bases match TRBD2. This CDR3 is built from 17 residues. J gave up 4 bases and V 5 bases, and 16 bases lay outside the gene matches. CDR1 MGHDK and CDR2 SYGVNS come from the germline V gene.

The chain carries TRBV2 and TRBJ2-7; TRBD2 matches at 11 bases. Trimming cost V 7 bases and J 5 bases; bases outside gene matches: 10. This CDR3 comprises 15 residues. CDR1 SNHLY and CDR2 FYNNEI come from the germline V gene. CDR3 protein: CASKFGTSGNNEQYF. CDR3 DNA: TGTGCCAGCAAGTTCGGGACTAGCGGTAACAACGAGCAGTACTTC.

This clone was counted between two and nine times. The gene calls are TRBV29-1 and TRBJ2-3; D uncertain. The CDR3 spans 12 residues. CDR1 SQVTM and CDR2 ANQGSEA come from the germline V gene. V dropped 2 bases and J dropped 6 bases, with 9 bases sitting between them. CDR3 sequence reads: CSVEISGDTQYF. The CDR3 coding sequence is TGCAGCGTTGAAATATCCGGGGATACGCAGTATTTT.

This sequence joins TRBV6-5 and TRBJ2-2, with TRBD1 identical over 7 bases. Per germline, CDR1 MNHEY and CDR2 SVGAGI. This CDR3 is built from 14 residues. Trimming removed 8 bases from V and 1 base from J; junction bases left unmatched: 4. This CDR3 reads CASWDSLNTGELFF. The CDR3 DNA reads TGTGCCAGCTGGGACAGCTTGAACACCGGGGAGCTGTTTTTT.

The chain links TRBV6-2 or TRBV6-3 to TRBJ1-2, with D maybe TRBD1 (5 bases). CDR1 and CDR2 (germline): MNHEY, SVGEGT. The CDR3 runs 12 residues. V was cut by 5 bases and J by 10 bases, with 14 bases left in between. CDR3 sequence (DNA): TGTGCCAGCAGTCTCCCCGACAGATTCTACACCTTC. As protein: CASSLPDRFYTF.

The chain joins TRBV2 to TRBJ2-1; 7 bases map to TRBD2. In germline, CDR1 is SNHLY, CDR2 FYNNEI. The CDR3 has 13 residues. Germline trimming cut 4 bases from V and 7 bases from J; bases unmatched to any gene: 4. The CDR3 sequence: CASSVTSSNEQFF. The CDR3 nucleotides read TGTGCCAGCAGTGTGACTAGCTCTAATGAGCAGTTCTTC.

The chain carries TRBV9 and TRBJ2-2; maybe TRBD2 (5 bases). With 2 bases removed from V and 5 bases from J, the gap between germline ends came to 13 bases. The CDR3 runs to 15 residues. The germline V gene encodes CDR1 SGDLS and CDR2 YYNGEE. The CDR3 is CASSVEGRRTGELFF. The CDR3 DNA follows: TGTGCCAGCAGCGTTGAAGGGAGAAGGACCGGGGAGCTGTTTTTT.

This clone was counted once. The V and J genes are TRBV27 and TRBJ2-2; 7 bases are a match to TRBD1. Germline V gene lookup returns CDR1 MNHEY and CDR2 SMNVEV (reference sequence). Unmatched junction bases numbered 6, after V lost 4 bases and J lost 7 bases. The CDR3 runs 14 residues. CDR3 amino acids: CASSSDRVGGELFF. As DNA, the CDR3 is TGTGCCAGCAGTTCTGACAGGGTTGGCGGGGAGCTGTTTTTT.